The clone carrying this T cell receptor beta chain appeared many times. The V gene's germline CDR1 is SGDLS and CDR2 YYNGEE. The J segment lost 11 bases and the V segment lost 0 bases, leaving 7 bases of the junction unmatched. This CDR3 comprises 14 residues. The data were obtained in a study of regulatory T cells in long-lasting Graves disease. iRepertoire HTBI primers and Arm-PCR of CDR3 regions built TCR beta libraries. Using its own MiXCR run on the multiplex PCR reads, TCRdb lists one record per CDR3 protein. This table has about 400,000 distinct CDR3 sequences, approximately 16% appearing once. Stated time point: newly diagnosed GD, antithyroid drugs for less than 3 months. Preparation of the TCR library used RNA extracted from PBMCs. The sample was also reused in another study, on T cells in Graves' hyperthyroidism and ophthalmopathy.

The input for sequencing was peripheral blood mononuclear cells (PBMCs), taken at new diagnosis, from a patient treated with antithyroid drugs. The rearrangement links TRBV9 to TRBJ2-3, with TRBD2 matching 9 bases. The sequence was collected from a woman aged 40 to 50 with Graves disease. The CDR3 protein is CASSVGGGTSQQYF. DNA of the CDR3: TGTGCCAGCAGCGTAGGGGGAGGGACTAGCCAGCAGTATTTT. Together with reference TRBV9 and TRBJ2-3, the CDR3 gives the full variable domain: DSGVTQTPKHLITATGQRVTLRCSPRSGDLSVYWYQQSLDQGLQFLIQYYNGEERAKGNILERFSAQQFPDLHSELNLSSLELGDSALYFCASSVGGGTSQQYFGPGTRLTVL.